This T cell receptor beta chain was identified during a study of OX40 agonist ivuxolimab in advanced cancers. Study-level information: Previous treatment with anti-PD-1, anti-PD-L1 or anti-CTLA-4 therapy was allowed; roughly 40% had received some.

Study results and limitations: In the 0.1-3.0 mg/kg groups, partial responders showed among the lowest expansion. More expanded clones were found, on average, in CD8+ than in CD4+ T cells.

Germline V lookup: CDR1 MNHNY, CDR2 SVGAGI (reference sequence). The CDR3 spans 13 residues. V gave up 8 bases and J gave up 2 bases, with 10 bases separating them. On this clone: Its antigen is not known.

TCRdb's table, derived via immunoSEQ multiplex PCR, lists solely in-frame clones and lacks some. The sample records approximately 69,000 clones, roughly 84% being singletons. This receptor was identified in an adult with an advanced solid tumor such as melanoma, head and neck, liver or kidney cancer. Sequencing was performed on CD4+ or CD8+ T cells sorted from blood, taken in a trial of the OX40 agonist ivuxolimab. The chain employs TRBV6-6 and TRBJ1-5, with no clear D. CDR3 in amino acids: CASALLGNQPQHF. The CDR3 coding sequence is TGTGCCAGCGCTTTGTTGGGCAATCAGCCCCAGCATTTT.